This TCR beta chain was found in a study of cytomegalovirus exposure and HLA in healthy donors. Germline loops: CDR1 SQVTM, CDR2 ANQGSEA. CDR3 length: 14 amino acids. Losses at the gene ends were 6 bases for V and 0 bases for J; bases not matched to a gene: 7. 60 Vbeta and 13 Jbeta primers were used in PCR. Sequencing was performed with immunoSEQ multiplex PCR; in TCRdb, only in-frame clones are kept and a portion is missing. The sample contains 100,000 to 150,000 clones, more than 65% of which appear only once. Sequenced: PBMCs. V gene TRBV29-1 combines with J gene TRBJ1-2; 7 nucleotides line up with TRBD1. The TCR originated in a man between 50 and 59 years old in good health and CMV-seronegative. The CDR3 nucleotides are TGCAGCGTAGATGACAGGGTGTCTAACTATGGCTACACCTTC. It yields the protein CSVDDRVSNYGYTF.